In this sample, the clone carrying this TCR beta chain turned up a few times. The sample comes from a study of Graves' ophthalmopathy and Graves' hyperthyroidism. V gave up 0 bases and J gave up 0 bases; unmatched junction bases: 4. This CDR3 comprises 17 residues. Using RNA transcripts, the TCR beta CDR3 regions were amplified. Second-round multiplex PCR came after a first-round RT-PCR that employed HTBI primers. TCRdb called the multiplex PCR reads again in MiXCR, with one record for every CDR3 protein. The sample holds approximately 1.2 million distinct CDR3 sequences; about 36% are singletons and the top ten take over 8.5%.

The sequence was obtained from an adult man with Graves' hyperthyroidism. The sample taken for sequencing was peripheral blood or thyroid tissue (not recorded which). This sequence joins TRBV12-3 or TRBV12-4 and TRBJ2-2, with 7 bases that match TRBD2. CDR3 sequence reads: CASSLASLAANTGELFF. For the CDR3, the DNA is TGTGCCAGCAGTTTAGCCTCCCTAGCGGCGAACACCGGGGAGCTGTTTTTT.